The present T cell receptor (beta chain) was sequenced within a study of metastatic and nonmetastatic thyroid tumors. Authors' processing steps: Between-group CDR3 differences, defined by clinicopathological status, yielded a distant-metastasis classifier for papillary thyroid cancer. TCRdb re-called clones from the PCR reads using MiXCR. Clone size and V and J calls follow TCRdb, not the original study. Of about 8,600 clones listed, about a quarter are singletons. The sample holds one count of this clone. What it recognizes is unknown. Prior to thyroid surgery, none of the patients had received any treatment. Overall study results and limits: TCR beta diversity was reportedly significantly higher in malignant thyroid tumors than benign nodules, in blood and tumor.

Sequences were obtained from adjacent normal tissue. The source of this sequence is a female donor with papillary thyroid cancer or a benign thyroid nodule (not recorded which). Some clones in this sample may be carry-over from other donors' samples.

The CDR3 nucleotides read TGTGCCAGCAGCCAAGAGGAAGGACAGGGCTTAGAGCAGTACTTC. Protein sequence: CASSQEEGQGLEQYF. The chain recombines TRBV4-2 with TRBJ2-7; TRBD1 agrees at 8 bases. In germline, CDR1 is LGHNA, CDR2 YNFKEQ. There are 15 residues in the CDR3. V trimming: 0 bases; J trimming: 7 bases; junction bases outside the gene matches: 8.